Listed below are T cell receptor beta chains from one sample, sequenced in a study of response to subunit inactivated influenza vaccine. From the RT-PCR reads, TCRdb called clonotypes with MiXCR, one entry per CDR3 protein. Of around 530,000 distinct CDR3 sequences detected, about 12% appear once; the ten largest clones hold 9.5% to 13%. The sample was PBMCs from blood, taken on the day of vaccination. Receptor source: a man in his forties or fifties who received an inactivated influenza vaccine. CDR3s include the opening cysteine and the closing phenylalanine or tryptophan. Fields, in order: V gene, clone size, J gene, D gene, CDR3 DNA, CDR3 protein. A D gene is named only where the DNA matches it firmly. Size values are once, few and many counts, or a class for expanded clones, and some rows have none.

V: TRBV4-2; size: many; J: TRBJ2-7; D: -; DNA: TGTGCCAGCAGCCAAGCACGAACAGGGAGCGACGAGCAGTACTTC; CDR3: CASSQARTGSDEQYF
V: TRBV28; size: -; J: TRBJ1-6; D: TRBD1; DNA: TGTGCCAGCAGTCCTACGGGACAGGGCCGTAAACCCCTCCACTTT; CDR3: CASSPTGQGRKPLHF
V: TRBV5-1; size: few; J: TRBJ2-7; D: TRBD1; DNA: TGCGCCAGCAGCGGGGGACAGAACTCCTACGAGCAGTACTTC; CDR3: CASSGGQNSYEQYF
V: TRBV29-1; size: many; J: TRBJ1-2; D: -; DNA: TGCAGCGTTGGGTGGGCGGCTGGCTACACCTTC; CDR3: CSVGWAAGYTF
V: TRBV12-3/TRBV12-4; size: few; J: TRBJ1-5; D: TRBD1; DNA: TGTGCCAGCACCTCAGGGGGTGTGGAGAATCAGCCCCAGCATTTT; CDR3: CASTSGGVENQPQHF
V: TRBV2; size: few; J: TRBJ2-5; D: TRBD1; DNA: TGTGCCAGCAGTGCGGACAGGGTCCAAGAGACCCAGTACTTC; CDR3: CASSADRVQETQYF
V: TRBV4-2; size: -; J: TRBJ2-5; D: -; DNA: TGTGCCAGCAGCCAAGATAGACTCGAAGAGACCCAGTACTTC; CDR3: CASSQDRLEETQYF
V: TRBV7-2; size: -; J: TRBJ1-2; D: -; DNA: TGTGCCAGCAGCTTAGTAATCCAGGGTGACTATGGCTACACCTTC; CDR3: CASSLVIQGDYGYTF
V: TRBV12-3/TRBV12-4; size: few; J: TRBJ2-1; D: TRBD2; DNA: TGTGCCAGCAGTCAGGTTCCTAGCGGGAGTTTCATTAATGAGCAGTTCTTC; CDR3: CASSQVPSGSFINEQFF
V: TRBV2; size: few; J: TRBJ1-5; D: TRBD1; DNA: TGTGCCAGCAGTGAAGGACAGGGGCGTCATCAGCCCCAGCATTTT; CDR3: CASSEGQGRHQPQHF
V: TRBV20-1; size: -; J: TRBJ2-7; D: -; DNA: TGCAGTGCACTAACCGGGCCCTCGTTAGGGTACGAGCAGTACTTC; CDR3: CSALTGPSLGYEQYF
V: TRBV4-1; size: few; J: TRBJ2-5; D: -; DNA: TGCGCCAGCAGCCGGGTAGGACCGCAAGAGACCCAGTACTTC; CDR3: CASSRVGPQETQYF
V: TRBV4-1; size: many; J: TRBJ1-1; D: -; DNA: TGCGCCAGCAGCCAAGATAACAGACGAATGAACACTGAAGCTTTCTTT; CDR3: CASSQDNRRMNTEAFF
V: TRBV5-1; size: -; J: TRBJ2-7; D: -; DNA: TGCGCCAGCAGCGTGAACACTGGGACGGAGTCCTACGAGCAGTACTTC; CDR3: CASSVNTGTESYEQYF
V: TRBV14; size: -; J: TRBJ2-7; D: TRBD2; DNA: TGTGCCAGCAGCCAAGCTAGCGGGAGACATGACGAGCAGTACTTC; CDR3: CASSQASGRHDEQYF
V: TRBV20-1; size: -; J: TRBJ1-5; D: -; DNA: TGCAGTGCTAGAGAGCCCCTGGGCCAGCCCCAGCATTTT; CDR3: CSAREPLGQPQHF
V: TRBV7-2; size: few; J: TRBJ2-1; D: TRBD1; DNA: TGTGCCAGCAGCTTACCCCACAGGGGGCGGTACAATGAGCAGTTCTTC; CDR3: CASSLPHRGRYNEQFF
V: TRBV20-1; size: -; J: TRBJ2-3; D: -; DNA: TGCAGTGCTAGAGATTTGGGGACTAGCACAGATACGCAGTATTTT; CDR3: CSARDLGTSTDTQYF
V: TRBV4-2; size: few; J: TRBJ1-3; D: TRBD1; DNA: TGTGCCAGCAGCCGAACTTACAGGGGGCAGACTGGAAACACCATATATTTT; CDR3: CASSRTYRGQTGNTIYF
V: TRBV10-3; size: many; J: TRBJ2-7; D: TRBD1; DNA: TGTGCCTCAGCTTCAATCGGGACAGTTATCTACGAGCAGTACTTC; CDR3: CASASIGTVIYEQYF
V: TRBV6-5; size: few; J: TRBJ1-6; D: -; DNA: TGTGCCAGCAGTAACGACCGACCTTCCTGGGGCCTCCTCCACTTT; CDR3: CASSNDRPSWGLLHF
V: TRBV20-1; size: -; J: TRBJ1-5; D: -; DNA: TGCAGTGCTGACACGGCGGCAAAGTATGGCCAGCATTTT; CDR3: CSADTAAKYGQHF
V: TRBV5-6; size: -; J: TRBJ2-7; D: -; DNA: TGTGCCAGCAGCACCGGGACGCCGGAGGGCGAGCAGTACTTC; CDR3: CASSTGTPEGEQYF
V: TRBV15; size: -; J: TRBJ2-7; D: -; DNA: TGTGCCACCAGCAGAGAACGTCCCGGGGAGCAGTACTTC; CDR3: CATSRERPGEQYF
V: TRBV4-2; size: many; J: TRBJ1-1; D: -; DNA: TGTGCCAGCAGCCTAGGGGGGCCCAAGGTTGAAGCTTTCTTT; CDR3: CASSLGGPKVEAFF
V: TRBV12-3/TRBV12-4; size: few; J: TRBJ1-4; D: TRBD1; DNA: TGTGCCAGCACCCGGGACAGGGGGACTAATGAAAAACTGTTTTTT; CDR3: CASTRDRGTNEKLFF
V: TRBV15; size: -; J: TRBJ2-3; D: TRBD2; DNA: TGTGCCACCAGCAAGGGACTAGCGGGGGACACAGATACGCAGTATTTT; CDR3: CATSKGLAGDTDTQYF
V: TRBV20-1; size: few; J: TRBJ2-3; D: -; DNA: TGCAGTGCTAGAGATCTTCAGGGGGGCGCAGATACGCAGTATTTT; CDR3: CSARDLQGGADTQYF
V: TRBV7-8; size: -; J: TRBJ2-3; D: TRBD1; DNA: TGTGCCAGCAGCTTTAAGGGGGCTAACACAGATACGCAGTATTTT; CDR3: CASSFKGANTDTQYF
V: TRBV29-1; size: -; J: TRBJ2-1; D: -; DNA: TGCAGCGTTGTCACAGGGACTTCGCATGAGCAGTTCTTC; CDR3: CSVVTGTSHEQFF
V: TRBV28; size: -; J: TRBJ1-2; D: -; DNA: TGTGCCAGCAGTGAGCGGGGGCCCGCTAACTATGGCTACACCTTC; CDR3: CASSERGPANYGYTF